This entry describes one T cell receptor beta chain. What it binds is unknown. Some clones are missing from TCRdb's copy, which holds only in-frame ones; the method was immunoSEQ multiplex PCR. This sample has under 2,000,000 clones, with about 95% found just once. The source of the sample is a study of shared clonotypes between healthy human individuals. The naive CD8 population came from CD45RO-negative cells selected for CCR7, without terminally differentiated effector memory CD45RA+ cells. General study points: The rarefaction results pointed to incomplete sorted-subset sequencing despite large depth.

The source of this sequence is a man aged 18 to 30 in good health. Sequencing was performed on naive CD8+ T cells sorted from blood.

The CDR3 reads CATRPTGTGIFNEQFF. The DNA for the CDR3 is TGTGCCACCAGACCCACCGGGACAGGGATTTTCAATGAGCAGTTCTTC. The V and J genes are TRBV15 and TRBJ2-1; TRBD1 agrees at 9 bases. V lost 6 bases and J lost 6; bases outside the gene matches: 12. The germline V gene has CDR1 LNHNV and CDR2 YYDKDF (reference sequence). The CDR3 sequence is 16 residues long.